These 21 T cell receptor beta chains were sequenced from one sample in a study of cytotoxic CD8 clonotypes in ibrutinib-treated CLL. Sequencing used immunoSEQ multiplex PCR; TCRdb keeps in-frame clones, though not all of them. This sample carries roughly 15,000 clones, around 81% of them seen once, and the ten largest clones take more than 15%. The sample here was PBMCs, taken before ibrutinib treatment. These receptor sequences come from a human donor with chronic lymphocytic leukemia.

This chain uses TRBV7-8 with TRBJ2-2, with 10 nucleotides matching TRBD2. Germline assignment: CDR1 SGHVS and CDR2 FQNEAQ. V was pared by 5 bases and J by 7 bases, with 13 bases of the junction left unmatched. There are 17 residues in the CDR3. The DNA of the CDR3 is TGTGCCAGCAGCCGTGACCCTAGCGGGAGTAATAACGGGGAGCTGTTTTTT. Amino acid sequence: CASSRDPSGSNNGELFF.

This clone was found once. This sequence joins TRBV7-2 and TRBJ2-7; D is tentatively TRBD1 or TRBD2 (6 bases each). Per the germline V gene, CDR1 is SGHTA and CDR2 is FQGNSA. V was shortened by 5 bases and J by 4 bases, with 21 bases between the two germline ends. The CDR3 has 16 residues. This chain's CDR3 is CASSESQGAGTYEQYF. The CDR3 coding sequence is TGTGCCAGCAGCGAGTCACAGGGCGCGGGGACGTACGAGCAGTACTTC.

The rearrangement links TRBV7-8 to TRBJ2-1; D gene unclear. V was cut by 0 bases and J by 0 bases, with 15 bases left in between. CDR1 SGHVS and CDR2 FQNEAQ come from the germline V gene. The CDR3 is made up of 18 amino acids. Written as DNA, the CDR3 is TGTGCCAGCAGCTTAGCGTGGACGCAAGTACACTCCTACAATGAGCAGTTCTTC. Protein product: CASSLAWTQVHSYNEQFF.

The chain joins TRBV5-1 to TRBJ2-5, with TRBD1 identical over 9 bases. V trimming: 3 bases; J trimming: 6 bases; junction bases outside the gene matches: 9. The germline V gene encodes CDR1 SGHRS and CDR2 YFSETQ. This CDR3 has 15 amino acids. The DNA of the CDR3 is TGCGCCAGCAGCTCCGGGACAGGGAACGGCAAGACCCAGTACTTC. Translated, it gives CASSSGTGNGKTQYF.

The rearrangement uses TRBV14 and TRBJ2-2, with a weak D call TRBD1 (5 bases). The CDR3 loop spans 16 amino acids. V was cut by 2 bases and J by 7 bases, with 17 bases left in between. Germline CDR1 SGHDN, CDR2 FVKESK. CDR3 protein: CASSQQDNRWSGELFF. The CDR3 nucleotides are TGTGCCAGCAGCCAACAGGACAACCGCTGGAGCGGGGAGCTGTTTTTT.

The CDR3 nucleotides read TGTGCCAGCAGTTCCGGGGGGTTGGGGGACACTGAAGCTTTCTTT. Translating gives CASSSGGLGDTEAFF. The chain is built from TRBV11-1 and TRBJ1-1, with D perhaps TRBD1 (5 bases). The CDR3 runs to 15 residues. Trimming took off 6 bases at V and 3 bases at J, with 17 bases between the two ends. The germline V gene encodes CDR1 SGHAT and CDR2 FQDESV (reference sequence). The full variable domain, completed using reference TRBV11-1 and TRBJ1-1, is EAEVAQSPRYKITEKSQAVAFWCDPISGHATLYWYRQILGQGPELLVQFQDESVVDDSQLPKDRFSAERLKGVDSTLKIQPAELGDSAMYLCASSSGGLGDTEAFFGQGTRLTVV.

The CDR3 reads CASSPQTAPMNTEAFF. In DNA, the CDR3 is TGTGCCAGCAGCCCCCAGACGGCACCTATGAACACTGAAGCTTTCTTT. This rearrangement joins TRBV7-6 to TRBJ1-1; D is unresolved. Germline values: CDR1 SGHVS, CDR2 FNYEAQ. This CDR3 has 16 amino acids. Trimming cost V 5 bases and J 0 bases, with 16 bases left between them.

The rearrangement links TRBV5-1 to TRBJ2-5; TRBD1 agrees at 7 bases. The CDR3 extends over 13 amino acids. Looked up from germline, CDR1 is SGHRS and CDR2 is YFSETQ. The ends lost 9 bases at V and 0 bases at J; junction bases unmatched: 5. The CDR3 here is CATRDSNQETQYF. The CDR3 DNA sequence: TGCGCCACCCGGGACAGCAACCAAGAGACCCAGTACTTC.

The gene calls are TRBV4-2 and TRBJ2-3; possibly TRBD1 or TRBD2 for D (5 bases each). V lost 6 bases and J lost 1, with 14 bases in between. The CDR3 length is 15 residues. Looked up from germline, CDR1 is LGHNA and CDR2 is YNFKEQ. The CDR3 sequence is CASRNRDGRTDTQYF. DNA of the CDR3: TGTGCCAGCAGAAATCGGGACGGCCGCACAGATACGCAGTATTTT.

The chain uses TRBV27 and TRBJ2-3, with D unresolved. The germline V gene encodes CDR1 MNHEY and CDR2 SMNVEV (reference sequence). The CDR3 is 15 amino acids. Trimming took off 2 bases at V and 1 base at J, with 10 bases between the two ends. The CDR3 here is CASSLGGFRTDTQYF. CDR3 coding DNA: TGTGCCAGCAGTTTAGGTGGCTTTCGCACAGATACGCAGTATTTT.

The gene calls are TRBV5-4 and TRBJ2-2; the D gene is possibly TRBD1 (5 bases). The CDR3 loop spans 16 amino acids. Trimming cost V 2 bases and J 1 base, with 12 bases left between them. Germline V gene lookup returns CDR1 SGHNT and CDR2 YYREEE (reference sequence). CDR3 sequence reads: CASSFYRQGNTGELFF. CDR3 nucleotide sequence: TGTGCCAGCAGCTTTTATAGGCAGGGGAACACCGGGGAGCTGTTTTTT.

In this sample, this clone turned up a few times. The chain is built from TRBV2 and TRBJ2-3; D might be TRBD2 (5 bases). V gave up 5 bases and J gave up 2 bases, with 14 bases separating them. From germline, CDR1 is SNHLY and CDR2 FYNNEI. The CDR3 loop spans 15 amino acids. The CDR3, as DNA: TGTGCCAGCAGTCTAATGGACTTCCCCACAGATACGCAGTATTTT. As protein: CASSLMDFPTDTQYF.

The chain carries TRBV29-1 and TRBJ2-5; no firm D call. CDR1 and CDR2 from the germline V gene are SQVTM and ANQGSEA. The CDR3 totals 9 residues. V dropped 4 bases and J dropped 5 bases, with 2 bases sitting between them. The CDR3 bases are TGCAGCGTTGGGGAGACCCAGTACTTC. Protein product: CSVGETQYF.

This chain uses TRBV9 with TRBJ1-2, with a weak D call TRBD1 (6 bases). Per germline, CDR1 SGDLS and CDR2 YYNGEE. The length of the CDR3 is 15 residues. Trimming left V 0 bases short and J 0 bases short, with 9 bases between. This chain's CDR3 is CASSVGQETNYGYTF. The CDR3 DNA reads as TGTGCCAGCAGCGTAGGACAGGAAACTAACTATGGCTACACCTTC.

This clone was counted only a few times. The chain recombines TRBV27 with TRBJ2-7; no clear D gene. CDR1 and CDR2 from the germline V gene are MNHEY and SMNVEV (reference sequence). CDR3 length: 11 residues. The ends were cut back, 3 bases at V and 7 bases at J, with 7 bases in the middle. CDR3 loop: CASSFRGEQYF. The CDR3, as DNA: TGTGCCAGCAGTTTCCGAGGTGAGCAGTACTTC.

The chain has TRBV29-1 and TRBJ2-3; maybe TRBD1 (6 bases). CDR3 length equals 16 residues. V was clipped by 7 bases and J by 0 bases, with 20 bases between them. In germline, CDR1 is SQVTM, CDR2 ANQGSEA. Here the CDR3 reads CSADVTGSSSTDTQYF. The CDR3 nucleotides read TGCAGCGCTGATGTGACAGGTTCGTCTAGCACAGATACGCAGTATTTT.

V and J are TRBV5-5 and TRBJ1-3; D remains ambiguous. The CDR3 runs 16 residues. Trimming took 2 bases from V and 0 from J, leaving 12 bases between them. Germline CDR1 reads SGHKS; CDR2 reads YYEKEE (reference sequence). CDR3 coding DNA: TGTGCCAGCAGCTTTACATCAGGCCACTCTGGAAACACCATATATTTT. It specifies CASSFTSGHSGNTIYF.

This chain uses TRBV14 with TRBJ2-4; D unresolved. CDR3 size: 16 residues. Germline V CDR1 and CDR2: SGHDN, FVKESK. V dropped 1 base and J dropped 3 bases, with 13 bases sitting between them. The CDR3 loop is CASSQGFWSDKNIQYF. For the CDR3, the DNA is TGTGCCAGCAGCCAAGGTTTCTGGTCGGACAAAAACATTCAGTACTTC.

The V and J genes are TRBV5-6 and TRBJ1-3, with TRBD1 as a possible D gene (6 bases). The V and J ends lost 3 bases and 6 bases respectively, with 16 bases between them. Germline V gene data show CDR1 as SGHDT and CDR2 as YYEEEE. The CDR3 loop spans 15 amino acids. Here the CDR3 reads CASSYWGASENTIYF. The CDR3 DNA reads TGTGCCAGCAGCTACTGGGGGGCTTCAGAAAACACCATATATTTT.

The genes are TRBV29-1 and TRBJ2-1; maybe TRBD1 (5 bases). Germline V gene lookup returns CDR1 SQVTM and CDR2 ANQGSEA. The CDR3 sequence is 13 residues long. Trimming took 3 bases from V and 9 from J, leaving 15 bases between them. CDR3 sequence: CSVDDLQGFEQFF. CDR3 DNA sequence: TGCAGCGTTGATGACTTGCAGGGATTTGAGCAGTTCTTC.

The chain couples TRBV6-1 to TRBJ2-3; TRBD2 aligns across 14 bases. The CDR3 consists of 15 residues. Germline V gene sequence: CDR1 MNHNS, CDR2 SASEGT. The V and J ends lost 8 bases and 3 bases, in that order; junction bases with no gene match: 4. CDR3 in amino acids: CASRRLAGGTDTQYF. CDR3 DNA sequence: TGTGCCAGCCGACGACTAGCGGGAGGGACAGATACGCAGTATTTT.